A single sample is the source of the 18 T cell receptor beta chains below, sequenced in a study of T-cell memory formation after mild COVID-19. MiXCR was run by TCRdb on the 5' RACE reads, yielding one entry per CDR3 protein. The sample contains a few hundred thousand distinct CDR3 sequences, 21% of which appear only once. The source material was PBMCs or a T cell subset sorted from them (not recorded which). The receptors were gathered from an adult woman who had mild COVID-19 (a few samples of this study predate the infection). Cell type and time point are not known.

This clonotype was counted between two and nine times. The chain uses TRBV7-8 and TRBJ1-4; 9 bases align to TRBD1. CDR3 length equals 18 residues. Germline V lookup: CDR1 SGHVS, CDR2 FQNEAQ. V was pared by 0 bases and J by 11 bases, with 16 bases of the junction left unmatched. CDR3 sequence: CASSLAYSISGTGLKLFF. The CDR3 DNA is TGTGCCAGCAGCTTAGCGTATTCTATCTCCGGGACAGGGCTGAAACTGTTTTTT.

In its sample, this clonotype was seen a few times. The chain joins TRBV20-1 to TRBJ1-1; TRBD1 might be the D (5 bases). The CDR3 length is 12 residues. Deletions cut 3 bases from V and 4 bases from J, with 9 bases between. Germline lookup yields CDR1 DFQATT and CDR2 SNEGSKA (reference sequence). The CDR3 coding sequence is TGCAGTGCTAGTCGACAGCTCACTGAAGCTTTCTTT. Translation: CSASRQLTEAFF.

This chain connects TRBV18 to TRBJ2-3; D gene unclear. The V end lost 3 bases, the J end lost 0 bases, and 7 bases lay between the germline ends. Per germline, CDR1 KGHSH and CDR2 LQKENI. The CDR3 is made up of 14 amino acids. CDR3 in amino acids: CASSPDLSTDTQYF. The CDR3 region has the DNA TGTGCCAGCTCACCTGACTTAAGCACAGATACGCAGTATTTT.

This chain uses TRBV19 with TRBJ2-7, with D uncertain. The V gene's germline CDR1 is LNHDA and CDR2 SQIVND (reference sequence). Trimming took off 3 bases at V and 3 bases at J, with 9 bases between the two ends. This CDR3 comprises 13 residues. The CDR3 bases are TGTGCCAGTAGTATCGCGCCAAACTACGAGCAGTACTTC. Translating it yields CASSIAPNYEQYF.

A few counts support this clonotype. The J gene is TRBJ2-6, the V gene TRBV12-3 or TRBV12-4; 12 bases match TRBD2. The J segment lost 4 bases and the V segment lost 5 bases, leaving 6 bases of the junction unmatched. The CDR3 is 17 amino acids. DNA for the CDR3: TGTGCCAGCAGTCCCCTAGCGGGGGGGCCAGGGGCCAACGTCCTGACTTTC. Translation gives CASSPLAGGPGANVLTF.

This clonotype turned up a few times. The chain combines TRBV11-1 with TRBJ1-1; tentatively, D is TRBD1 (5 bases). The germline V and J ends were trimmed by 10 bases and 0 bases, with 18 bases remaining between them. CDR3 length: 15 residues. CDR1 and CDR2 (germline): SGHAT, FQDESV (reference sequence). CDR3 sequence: CATTRRDRVNTEAFF. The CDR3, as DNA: TGTGCCACCACCCGTCGAGACAGAGTGAACACTGAAGCTTTCTTT. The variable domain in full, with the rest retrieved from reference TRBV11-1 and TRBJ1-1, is EAEVAQSPRYKITEKSQAVAFWCDPISGHATLYWYRQILGQGPELLVQFQDESVVDDSQLPKDRFSAERLKGVDSTLKIQPAELGDSAMYLCATTRRDRVNTEAFFGQGTRLTVV.

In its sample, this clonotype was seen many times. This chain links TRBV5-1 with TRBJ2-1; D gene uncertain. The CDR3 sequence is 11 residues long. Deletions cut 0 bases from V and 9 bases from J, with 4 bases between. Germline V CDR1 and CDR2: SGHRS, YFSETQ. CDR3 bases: TGCGCCAGCAGCTTGGTGGGTGAGCAGTTCTTC. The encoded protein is CASSLVGEQFF.

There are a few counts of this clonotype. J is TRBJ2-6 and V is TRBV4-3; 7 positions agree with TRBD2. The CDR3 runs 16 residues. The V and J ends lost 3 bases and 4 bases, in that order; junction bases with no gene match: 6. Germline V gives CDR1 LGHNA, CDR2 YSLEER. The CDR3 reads CASSHEAGAGANVLTF. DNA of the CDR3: TGCGCCAGCAGCCACGAGGCGGGAGCGGGGGCCAACGTCCTGACTTTC.

The CDR3 region has the DNA TGTGCCAGCAGCCCAGGACGACTCCACAATGAGCAGTTCTTC. Residues: CASSPGRLHNEQFF. The chain recombines TRBV9 with TRBJ2-1; D remains unclear. Deletions cut 4 bases from V and 5 bases from J, with 13 bases between. CDR3 length: 14 residues. Germline V gives CDR1 SGDLS, CDR2 YYNGEE.

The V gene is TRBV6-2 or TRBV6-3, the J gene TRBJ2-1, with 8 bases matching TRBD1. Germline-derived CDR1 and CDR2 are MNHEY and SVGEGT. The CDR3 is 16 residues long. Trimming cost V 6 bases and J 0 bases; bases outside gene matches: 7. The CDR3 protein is CASSRDRRFSYNEQFF. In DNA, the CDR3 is TGTGCCAGCAGCCGGGACAGGCGGTTCTCCTACAATGAGCAGTTCTTC.

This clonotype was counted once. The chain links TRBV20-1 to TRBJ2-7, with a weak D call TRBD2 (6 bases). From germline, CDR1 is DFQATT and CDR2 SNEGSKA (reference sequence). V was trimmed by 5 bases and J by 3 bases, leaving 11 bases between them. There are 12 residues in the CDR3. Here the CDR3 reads CSARGSLYEQYF. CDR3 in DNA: TGCAGTGCTCGGGGGTCCCTCTACGAGCAGTACTTC.

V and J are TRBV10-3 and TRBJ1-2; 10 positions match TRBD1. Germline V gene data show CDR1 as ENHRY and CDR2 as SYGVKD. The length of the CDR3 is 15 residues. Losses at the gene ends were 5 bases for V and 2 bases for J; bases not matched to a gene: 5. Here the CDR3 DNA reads TGTGCCATCAGTTCCGAGGGACAGGGGAACTATGGCTACACCTTC. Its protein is CAISSEGQGNYGYTF.

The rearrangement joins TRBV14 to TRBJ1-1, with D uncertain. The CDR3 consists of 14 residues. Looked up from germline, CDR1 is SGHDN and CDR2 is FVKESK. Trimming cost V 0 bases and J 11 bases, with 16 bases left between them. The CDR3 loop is CASSQDPRTSKAFF. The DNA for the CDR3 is TGTGCCAGCAGCCAAGATCCAAGGACGAGTAAGGCTTTCTTT.

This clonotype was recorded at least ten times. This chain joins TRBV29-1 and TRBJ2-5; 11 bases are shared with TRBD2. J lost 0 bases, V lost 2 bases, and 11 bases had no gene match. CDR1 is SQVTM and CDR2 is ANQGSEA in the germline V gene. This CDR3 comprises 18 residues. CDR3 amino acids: CSVEYPGSGGVYQETQYF. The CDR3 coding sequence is TGCAGCGTTGAATATCCCGGTAGCGGGGGGGTGTACCAAGAGACCCAGTACTTC. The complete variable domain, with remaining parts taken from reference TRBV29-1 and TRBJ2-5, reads SAVISQKPSRDICQRGTSLTIQCQVDSQVTMMFWYRQQPGQSLTLIATANQGSEATYESGFVIDKFPISRPNLTFSTLTVSNMSPEDSSIYLCSVEYPGSGGVYQETQYFGPGTRLLVL.

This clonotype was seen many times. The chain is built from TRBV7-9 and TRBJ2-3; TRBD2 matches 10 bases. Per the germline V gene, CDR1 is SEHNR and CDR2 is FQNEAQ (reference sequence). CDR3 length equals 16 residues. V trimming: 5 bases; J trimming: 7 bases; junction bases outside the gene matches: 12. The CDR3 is CASSPRERGGPNTQYF. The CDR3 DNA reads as TGTGCCAGCAGCCCCCGTGAGCGGGGGGGACCGAATACGCAGTATTTT.

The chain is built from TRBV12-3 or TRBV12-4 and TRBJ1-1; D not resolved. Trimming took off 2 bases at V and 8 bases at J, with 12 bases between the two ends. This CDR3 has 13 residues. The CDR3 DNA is TGTGCCAGCAGTTTAAGTGGCCGTTCGGAAGCTTTCTTT. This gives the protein CASSLSGRSEAFF.

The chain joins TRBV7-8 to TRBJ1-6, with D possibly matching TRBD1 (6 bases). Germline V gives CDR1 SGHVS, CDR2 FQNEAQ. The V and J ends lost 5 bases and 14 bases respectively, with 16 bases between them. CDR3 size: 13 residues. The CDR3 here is CASSPQPGGTLHF. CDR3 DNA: TGTGCCAGCAGCCCTCAACCGGGGGGCACCCTCCACTTT.

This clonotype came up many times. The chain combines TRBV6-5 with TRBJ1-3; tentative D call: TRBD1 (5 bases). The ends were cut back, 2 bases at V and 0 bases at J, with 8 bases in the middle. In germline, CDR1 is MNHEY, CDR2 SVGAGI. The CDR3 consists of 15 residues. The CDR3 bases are TGTGCCAGCAGTTACGGGGGTATCTCTGGAAACACCATATATTTT. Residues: CASSYGGISGNTIYF.